The table lists the clone carrying this TCR beta chain with many counts. The entry originates in a study of T cells in Graves' hyperthyroidism and ophthalmopathy. Amplification of TCR beta CDR3 regions used RNA as the template. First-round RT-PCR with HTBI primers amplified the TCR CDR3 region. MiXCR was run by TCRdb on the multiplex PCR reads, yielding one entry per CDR3 protein. The table has about 540,000 distinct CDR3 sequences, more than 45% seen once. The TCR sequence derives from a woman aged 18-30 years with Graves' hyperthyroidism. Sequenced material: peripheral blood or thyroid tissue (not recorded which).

The CDR3 DNA sequence: TGTGCCAGCAGCAATGACAGATACAACACTGAAGCTTTCTTT. This gives the protein CASSNDRYNTEAFF. V gene TRBV7-9 combines with J gene TRBJ1-1; TRBD1 is a possible D gene (5 bases). CDR1 SEHNR and CDR2 FQNEAQ come from the germline V gene (reference sequence). V lost 5 bases to trimming and J lost 2 bases, with 12 bases between them. The CDR3 is 14 amino acids. Looking up the rest from reference TRBV7-9 and TRBJ1-1 gives the full variable domain: DTGVSQNPRHKITKRGQNVTFRCDPISEHNRLYWYRQTLGQGPEFLTYFQNEAQLEKSRLLSDRFSAERPKGSFSTLEIQRTEQGDSAMYLCASSNDRYNTEAFFGQGTRLTVV.